The subject of this entry is one TCR beta chain. Its antigen is as yet unknown. Germline and junction disagree at one end, which may indicate a read error. The CDR3 runs 15 residues. From germline, CDR1 is MNHEY and CDR2 SMNVEV (reference sequence). The sample comes from a study of blood T cells in healthy people across ages. Study conclusions and caveats: Diversity was higher, and naive CD4+ cells more numerous, in long-lived donors than in aged donors.

Through a sample-barcoded 5' primer and a J-beta primer mix, a second PCR was run for roughly 6 to 11 cycles. From each sample, at least 2.5 million paired-end reads containing CDR3 were obtained. TCRdb itself ran the 5' RACE reads through MiXCR, one entry per CDR3 protein. The table shows some 1.4 million distinct CDR3 sequences, with 42% occurring only once. Isolating PBMCs gave at least 7 million of these cells per sample. This chain joins TRBV27 and TRBJ2-7; 10 bases align to TRBD2. The TCR comes from a woman between 18 and 29 years old in good health. What was sequenced was blood. CDR3 residues: CASRGPGTSVYKQYF. Here the CDR3 DNA reads TGTGCCAGCAGGGGACCAGGGACTAGCGTCTACAAGCAGTACTTC.